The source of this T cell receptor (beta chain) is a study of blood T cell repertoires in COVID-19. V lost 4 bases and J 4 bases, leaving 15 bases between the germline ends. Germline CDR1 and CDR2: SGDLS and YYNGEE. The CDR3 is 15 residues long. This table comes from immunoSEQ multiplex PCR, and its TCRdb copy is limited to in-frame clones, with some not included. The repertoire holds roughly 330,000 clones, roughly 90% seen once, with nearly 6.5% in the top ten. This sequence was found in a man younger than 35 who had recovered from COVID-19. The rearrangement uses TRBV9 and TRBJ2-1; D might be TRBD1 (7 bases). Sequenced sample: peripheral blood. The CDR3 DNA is TGTGCCAGCAGCCCAGGGGGTAGCGGATACAATGAGCAGTTCTTC. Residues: CASSPGGSGYNEQFF.